Listed here are 21 T cell receptor beta chains from one sample, sequenced in a study of cytomegalovirus exposure and HLA in healthy donors. PCR amplification relied on 60 Vbeta primers (plus 13 Jbeta primers). Libraries were prepared by immunoSEQ multiplex PCR; TCRdb keeps only in-frame clonotypes and omits some of them. This table holds fewer than 100,000 clones, roughly three quarters found once. The sequencing input was PBMCs. The source of these receptors is a female donor in good health and CMV-seronegative.

The rearrangement joins TRBV28 to TRBJ1-1, with 8 bases that match TRBD1. The CDR3 totals 12 residues. V was clipped by 3 bases and J by 11 bases; unmatched bases: 5. The germline gives CDR1 MDHEN, CDR2 SYDVKM. CDR3 sequence: CASSFPRQGAFF. For the CDR3, the DNA is TGTGCCAGCAGTTTTCCCCGACAGGGGGCTTTCTTT.

Details on this clone: In the same sample, other DNA sequences code for this CDR3. The rearrangement joins TRBV7-2 to TRBJ2-7; D unclear. Trimming cost V 4 bases and J 2 bases, with 3 bases left between them. Germline V gene data show CDR1 as SGHTA and CDR2 as FQGNSA. The CDR3 is made up of 11 amino acids. The CDR3 DNA reads TGTGCCAGCAGCTCCGCCTACGAGCAGTACTTC. Protein: CASSSAYEQYF.

The genes are TRBV9 and TRBJ1-2; no clear D gene. The length of the CDR3 is 12 residues. CDR1 is SGDLS, CDR2 YYNGEE, per germline. V gave up 4 bases and J gave up 8 bases, with 12 bases separating them. As DNA, the CDR3 is TGTGCCAGCAGCCAAAGTGCGGGAGGCTACACCTTC. Protein product: CASSQSAGGYTF.

Comment on this clone: One end of the junction fails to match germline, which may point to a read error. This rearrangement joins TRBV7-9 to TRBJ1-1, with D possibly matching TRBD1 (5 bases). The CDR3 extends over 16 amino acids. Germline assignment: CDR1 SEHNR and CDR2 FQNEAQ (reference sequence). CDR3 coding DNA: TGTTCCAGCAGCTTAGCGGGGGGAGGGGCAGGAACTGAAGCTTTCTTT. Its protein is CSSSLAGGGAGTEAFF.

Only one count was recorded for this clone. The J gene is TRBJ1-5, the V gene TRBV5-1, with D perhaps TRBD1 (6 bases). V shed 3 bases and J shed 5 bases, with 12 bases lying between them. This CDR3 contains 14 residues. Germline values: CDR1 SGHRS, CDR2 YFSETQ. The CDR3: CASSSGGGDQPQHF. CDR3 bases: TGCGCCAGCAGCTCAGGCGGGGGCGATCAGCCCCAGCATTTT.

The chain recombines TRBV1 with TRBJ2-3; the DNA was not used to check the table's D call, TRBD2. TRBV1 is a documented pseudogene. The CDR3 is 18 residues long. CDR3 nucleotide sequence: TGCACCAGCAGCCCCGGGACTAGCGGCTCCATCAGCACAGATACGCAGTATTTT. It translates to CTSSPGTSGSISTDTQYF.

The sample holds a few counts of this clone. The chain carries TRBV9 and TRBJ1-2, with 8 bases identical to TRBD1. The CDR3 spans 15 residues. V shed 2 bases, J shed 4 bases, and the junction held 7 bases outside the gene matches. Germline CDR1 reads SGDLS; CDR2 reads YYNGEE. CDR3 nucleotide sequence: TGTGCCAGCAGCGTTGGACAGGGCAGTAGCTATGGCTACACCTTC. Translated, it gives CASSVGQGSSYGYTF.

This clone was seen a handful of times. The rearrangement uses TRBV2 and TRBJ2-5, with D possibly matching TRBD2 (5 bases). The V gene's germline CDR1 is SNHLY and CDR2 FYNNEI. The CDR3 is 15 amino acids. The V and J ends lost 7 bases and 4 bases respectively, with 19 bases between them. In nucleotides, the CDR3 is TGTGCCAGCACCGAATCCATGGACCGGGGAGAGACCCAGTACTTC. It codes for CASTESMDRGETQYF.

This chain uses TRBV5-6 with TRBJ2-7, with 7 bases fitting TRBD1. Germline CDR1 is SGHDT and CDR2 is YYEEEE. The CDR3 sequence is 15 residues long. Trimming cost V 4 bases and J 3 bases; bases outside gene matches: 10. The CDR3 sequence is CASSPQGLTHYEQYF. The DNA for the CDR3 is TGTGCCAGCAGCCCACAGGGGTTGACCCACTACGAGCAGTACTTC. The entire variable domain, with the rest obtained from reference TRBV5-6 and TRBJ2-7, is as follows: DAGVTQSPTHLIKTRGQQVTLRCSPKSGHDTVSWYQQALGQGPQFIFQYYEEEERQRGNFPDRFSGHQFPNYSSELNVNALLLGDSALYLCASSPQGLTHYEQYFGPGTRLTVT.

This rearrangement joins TRBV11-2 to TRBJ2-1; D is possibly TRBD2 (5 bases). The germline V and J ends were trimmed by 0 bases and 2 bases, with 14 bases remaining between them. The CDR3 contains 17 residues. Germline V lookup: CDR1 SGHAT, CDR2 FQNNGV. The CDR3 loop is CASSLEGYGLAYNEQFF. The DNA for the CDR3 is TGTGCCAGCAGCTTAGAGGGTTATGGACTCGCCTACAATGAGCAGTTCTTC.

The rearrangement links TRBV9 to TRBJ1-2, with TRBD1 identical over 11 bases. J gave up 7 bases and V 0 bases, and 2 bases lay outside the gene matches. CDR1 and CDR2 (germline): SGDLS, YYNGEE. CDR3 length: 14 amino acids. The CDR3 DNA reads TGTGCCAGCAGCGTAGGGGACAGGGGGTCTGGCTACACCTTC. It translates to CASSVGDRGSGYTF.

The CDR3 here is CAIVNTEAFF. The CDR3 DNA follows: TGTGCAATAGTGAACACTGAAGCTTTCTTT. The chain has TRBV12-2 and TRBJ1-1. TRBV12-2 is annotated as a pseudogene. The CDR3 is made up of 10 amino acids.

Details on this clone: The junction differs from germline at one of its ends, possibly a read error. The chain has TRBV7-9 and TRBJ2-7; 8 bases align to TRBD2. The CDR3 is 16 residues long. From germline, CDR1 is SEHNR and CDR2 FQNEAQ (reference sequence). The CDR3 sequence is CSSSLVEAGGFYEQYF. Here the CDR3 DNA reads TGTTCCAGCAGCTTGGTTGAGGCGGGAGGCTTCTACGAGCAGTACTTC.

The chain has TRBV27 and TRBJ1-6, with D perhaps TRBD1 (5 bases). CDR1 is MNHEY, CDR2 SMNVEV, per germline (reference sequence). CDR3 size: 16 residues. The V end was cut by 6 bases, the J end by 0 bases, with 12 bases between. The CDR3 DNA follows: TGTGCCAGCAGACCCGCGACAGTCTCCTATAATTCACCCCTCCACTTT. This encodes CASRPATVSYNSPLHF.

This chain connects TRBV7-3 to TRBJ2-1, with TRBD2 matching over 13 bases. Germline CDR1 reads SGHTA; CDR2 reads FQGTGA. V trimming: 5 bases; J trimming: 7 bases; junction bases outside the gene matches: 5. This CDR3 contains 15 residues. CDR3 sequence (DNA): TGTGCCAGCAGCGAACTAGCGGGAGGGGAGAATGAGCAGTTCTTC. Residues: CASSELAGGENEQFF.

The chain couples TRBV15 to TRBJ2-7; maybe TRBD1 (5 bases). CDR3 length: 14 residues. The germline V gene has CDR1 LNHNV and CDR2 YYDKDF (reference sequence). Trimming took off 1 base at V and 7 bases at J, with 14 bases between the two ends. The CDR3: CATSRGMQGREQYF. The CDR3 DNA is TGTGCCACCAGCAGAGGGATGCAGGGCAGAGAGCAGTACTTC.

Notes on this clone: One junction end does not reproduce the germline sequence, and a read error may be involved. This chain joins TRBV7-9 and TRBJ1-6, with D perhaps matching TRBD1 (5 bases). Per the germline V gene, CDR1 is SEHNR and CDR2 is FQNEAQ (reference sequence). The CDR3 contains 14 residues. CDR3 residues: CASSLARDLSPLHF. The CDR3 DNA reads as TGTGCCAGCAGCCTAGCCCGGGACTTGTCACCCCTCCACTTT.

Note on this clone: One junction end disagrees with the germline gene, perhaps due to a read error. This rearrangement joins TRBV19 to TRBJ1-5; D call uncertain. The germline V gene has CDR1 LNHDA and CDR2 SQIVND (reference sequence). The CDR3 has 13 residues. The CDR3 is CASSMSGVQPQHF. The CDR3 nucleotides are TGTGCCAGCAGTATGTCCGGTGTCCAGCCCCAGCATTTT. Complete variable domain (other parts from reference TRBV19 and TRBJ1-5): DGGITQSPKYLFRKEGQNVTLSCEQNLNHDAMYWYRQDPGQGLRLIYYSQIVNDFQKGDIAEGYSVSREKKESFPLTVTSAQKNPTAFYLCASSMSGVQPQHFGDGTRLSIL.

V and J are TRBV6-4 and TRBJ2-1, with 9 nucleotides matching TRBD1. The V gene's germline CDR1 is MRHNA and CDR2 SNTAGT. This CDR3 is 15 amino acids long. V was pared by 3 bases and J by 4 bases, with 4 bases of the junction left unmatched. CDR3 coding DNA: TGTGCCAGCAGTGAACAGGGGGCTGAGTACAATGAGCAGTTCTTC. This codes for CASSEQGAEYNEQFF.

The chain combines TRBV27 with TRBJ1-2; D may be TRBD1 (5 bases). Per germline, CDR1 MNHEY and CDR2 SMNVEV (reference sequence). This CDR3 region has 15 residues. V lost 5 bases and J 3 bases, leaving 16 bases between the germline ends. In nucleotides, the CDR3 is TGTGCCAGCAGTATGACAGCAACTGGGTACTATGGCTACACCTTC. The encoded protein is CASSMTATGYYGYTF.

This chain uses TRBV7-3 with TRBJ2-1; TRBD2 might be the D (5 bases). CDR3 length equals 15 residues. Trimming took 5 bases from V and 1 from J, leaving 12 bases between them. CDR1 is SGHTA and CDR2 is FQGTGA in the germline V gene. The CDR3 reads CASSLGLQSYNEQFF. The CDR3 bases are TGTGCCAGCAGCCTTGGACTCCAATCCTACAATGAGCAGTTCTTC.